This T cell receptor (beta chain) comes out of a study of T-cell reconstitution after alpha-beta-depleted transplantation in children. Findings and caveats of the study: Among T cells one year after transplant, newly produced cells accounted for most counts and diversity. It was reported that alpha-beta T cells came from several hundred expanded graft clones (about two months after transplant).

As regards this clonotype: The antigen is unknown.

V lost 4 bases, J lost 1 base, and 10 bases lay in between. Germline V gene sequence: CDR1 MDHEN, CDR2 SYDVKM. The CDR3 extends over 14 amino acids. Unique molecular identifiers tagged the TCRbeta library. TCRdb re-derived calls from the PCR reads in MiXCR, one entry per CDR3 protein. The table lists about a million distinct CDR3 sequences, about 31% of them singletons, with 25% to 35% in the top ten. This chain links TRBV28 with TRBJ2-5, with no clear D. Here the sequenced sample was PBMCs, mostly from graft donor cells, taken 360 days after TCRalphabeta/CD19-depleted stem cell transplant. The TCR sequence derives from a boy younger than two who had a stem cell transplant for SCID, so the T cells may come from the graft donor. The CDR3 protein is CASSSEWSQETQYF. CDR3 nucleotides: TGTGCCAGCAGTTCGGAGTGGTCCCAAGAGACCCAGTACTTC.